Following are 28 T cell receptor beta chains from one sample sequenced in a study of T cells in pancreatic ductal adenocarcinoma. No neoadjuvant therapy was given to the selected pancreatic ductal adenocarcinoma patients before their surgery. Measured with immunoSEQ multiplex PCR; TCRdb has only the in-frame clones, and not every one. There are 12,000 or so clones in the sample; roughly 90% occur only once, and roughly 18% lies in the top ten. The specimen sequenced was PBMCs. These TCRs come from a human donor with pancreatic ductal adenocarcinoma.

This sequence joins TRBV6-4 and TRBJ1-1; unclear D gene. V was cut by 6 bases and J by 1 base, with 12 bases left in between. Germline V gives CDR1 MRHNA, CDR2 SNTAGT. The CDR3 loop spans 14 amino acids. In nucleotides, the CDR3 is TGTGCCAGCAGAGACCACGTACGGAACACTGAAGCTTTCTTT. Its protein product is CASRDHVRNTEAFF.

The chain combines TRBV19 with TRBJ1-2; tentatively, D is TRBD1 (6 bases). Trimming cost V 10 bases and J 3 bases, with 12 bases left between them. There are 12 residues in the CDR3. Germline V gives CDR1 LNHDA, CDR2 SQIVND (reference sequence). CDR3 sequence reads: CATEQGYYGYTF. The CDR3 region has the DNA TGTGCCACTGAACAGGGTTACTATGGCTACACCTTC. The variable domain in full, with the rest retrieved from reference TRBV19 and TRBJ1-2, is DGGITQSPKYLFRKEGQNVTLSCEQNLNHDAMYWYRQDPGQGLRLIYYSQIVNDFQKGDIAEGYSVSREKKESFPLTVTSAQKNPTAFYLCATEQGYYGYTFGSGTRLTVV.

The chain recombines TRBV9 with TRBJ2-7, with D possibly being TRBD1 or TRBD2 (6 bases each). The CDR3 spans 18 residues. The V gene's germline CDR1 is SGDLS and CDR2 YYNGEE. V was shortened by 7 bases and J by 3 bases, with 29 bases between the two germline ends. The CDR3 protein is CASSGTPKTSGPYYEQYF. The CDR3 bases are TGTGCCAGCTCAGGGACACCGAAAACCAGCGGGCCCTACTACGAGCAGTACTTC.

This clone was seen just once. This chain joins TRBV5-1 and TRBJ2-7; TRBD2 aligns across 16 bases. Germline CDR1 is SGHRS and CDR2 is YFSETQ. The V and J ends lost 0 bases and 2 bases, in that order; junction bases with no gene match: 17. This CDR3 contains 22 residues. The CDR3, as DNA: TGCGCCAGCAGCTTGGATGCGACAGGGGTCATCGGGACTAGCGGGAGGGCCTACGAGCAGTACTTC. It specifies CASSLDATGVIGTSGRAYEQYF.

This clone was picked up a small number of times. The chain links TRBV9 to TRBJ2-5; 10 nucleotides agree with TRBD2. This CDR3 spans 15 amino acids. Germline CDR1 SGDLS, CDR2 YYNGEE. Losses at the gene ends were 1 base for V and 5 bases for J; bases not matched to a gene: 5. CDR3: CASSVQASGSETQYF. CDR3 DNA sequence: TGTGCCAGCAGCGTACAGGCTAGCGGGAGCGAGACCCAGTACTTC. The full variable domain, with the rest looked up from reference TRBV9 and TRBJ2-5, is DSGVTQTPKHLITATGQRVTLRCSPRSGDLSVYWYQQSLDQGLQFLIQYYNGEERAKGNILERFSAQQFPDLHSELNLSSLELGDSALYFCASSVQASGSETQYFGPGTRLLVL.

This sequence joins TRBV6-5 and TRBJ2-7, with 12 nucleotides matching TRBD1. This CDR3 has 15 residues. CDR1 MNHEY and CDR2 SVGAGI come from the germline V gene. V gave up 4 bases and J gave up 7 bases; unmatched junction bases: 8. CDR3 nucleotide sequence: TGTGCCAGCAGTTCCTATCGGGACAGGGGGCTTGAGCAGTACTTC. It encodes CASSSYRDRGLEQYF.

This rearrangement joins TRBV20-1 to TRBJ2-5, with D unresolved. The CDR3 length is 11 residues. Germline CDR1 and CDR2: DFQATT and SNEGSKA (reference sequence). V shed 2 bases and J shed 3 bases, with 4 bases lying between them. The CDR3 DNA reads TGCAGTGCTAGAAGAGAAGAGACCCAGTACTTC. This encodes CSARREETQYF.

J is TRBJ1-6 and V is TRBV18, with TRBD1 matching over 8 bases. Germline CDR1 and CDR2: KGHSH and LQKENI. This CDR3 is 15 amino acids long. The ends lost 8 bases at V and 8 bases at J; junction bases unmatched: 11. CDR3: CASTPDRVGDSPLHF. For the CDR3, the DNA is TGTGCCAGCACCCCGGACAGGGTCGGGGATTCACCCCTCCACTTT.

The V gene is TRBV28, the J gene TRBJ2-7; TRBD2 might be the D (7 bases). Germline lookup yields CDR1 MDHEN and CDR2 SYDVKM. The V end was cut by 3 bases, the J end by 3 bases, with 15 bases between. The CDR3 consists of 15 residues. CDR3 bases: TGTGCCAGCAGTTTTAGAGGGGGGGCGCGCTACGAGCAGTACTTC. Its translation is CASSFRGGARYEQYF. Variable domain in full (rest from reference TRBV28 and TRBJ2-7): DVKVTQSSRYLVKRTGEKVFLECVQDMDHENMFWYRQDPGLGLRLIYFSYDVKMKEKGDIPEGYSVSREKKERFSLILESASTNQTSMYLCASSFRGGARYEQYFGPGTRLTVT.

The chain links TRBV14 to TRBJ1-4; TRBD1 matches 7 bases. The CDR3 contains 18 residues. Germline CDR1 SGHDN, CDR2 FVKESK. V lost 4 bases to trimming and J lost 3 bases; unmatched junction nucleotides: 14. CDR3 sequence (DNA): TGTGCCAGCAGCCTCCCTGCTACAGGGGCCGGAGCTAATGAAAAACTGTTTTTT. This sequence encodes CASSLPATGAGANEKLFF.

The V gene is TRBV11-2, the J gene TRBJ1-4, with D possibly matching TRBD1 (5 bases). Germline V gene lookup returns CDR1 SGHAT and CDR2 FQNNGV. The CDR3 spans 17 residues. V lost 3 bases to trimming and J lost 10 bases, with 24 bases between them. CDR3 bases: TGTGCCAGCAGCTTTGAAGGGGTGAGCGGCCGGTATCGAAAACTGTTTTTT. It translates to CASSFEGVSGRYRKLFF.

This chain uses TRBV6-5 with TRBJ1-2; a possible D gene is TRBD1 (6 bases). CDR1 is MNHEY, CDR2 SVGAGI, per germline. The CDR3 is 12 amino acids. Trimming cost V 6 bases and J 9 bases, with 14 bases left between them. The CDR3 region is CASSRDISSYTF. As DNA, the CDR3 is TGTGCCAGCAGCAGGGACATCAGCAGCTACACCTTC.

V and J are TRBV5-5 and TRBJ1-1, with D possibly matching TRBD1 (6 bases). Per germline, CDR1 SGHKS and CDR2 YYEKEE (reference sequence). The germline V and J ends were trimmed by 1 base and 1 base, with 11 bases remaining between them. This CDR3 is built from 15 residues. The CDR3: CASSLTQTGNTEAFF. DNA of the CDR3: TGTGCCAGCAGCTTGACGCAGACAGGGAACACTGAAGCTTTCTTT.

The chain recombines TRBV30 with TRBJ1-5, with D unclear. This CDR3 has 14 amino acids. Trimming pared 3 bases from V and 0 bases from J, leaving 9 bases between. CDR1 GTSNPN and CDR2 SVGIG come from the germline V gene (reference sequence). In DNA form, the CDR3 reads TGTGCCTGGAGCAAGGGAAATAGCAATCAGCCCCAGCATTTT. Its translation is CAWSKGNSNQPQHF.

This clone was picked up a small number of times. The chain links TRBV2 to TRBJ1-1; D may be TRBD1 (5 bases). V lost 1 base and J lost 7, with 19 bases in between. Germline CDR1 reads SNHLY; CDR2 reads FYNNEI. This CDR3 is built from 16 residues. The CDR3 is CASSEGGRGVRYEAFF. CDR3 in DNA: TGTGCCAGCAGTGAAGGGGGAAGGGGAGTGCGGTATGAAGCTTTCTTT.

The V call is TRBV6-1, the J call TRBJ2-7; TRBD2 matches 10 bases. Germline V lookup: CDR1 MNHNS, CDR2 SASEGT. This CDR3 is 16 amino acids long. V shed 2 bases and J 6 bases; nucleotides not matched to a gene: 10. CDR3 protein: CASSERSWVAGGEQYF. DNA of the CDR3: TGTGCCAGCAGTGAACGATCGTGGGTAGCGGGGGGCGAGCAGTACTTC.

The V call is TRBV6-4, the J call TRBJ1-1, with TRBD1 identical over 8 bases. The V gene end was trimmed by 3 bases and the J gene end by 7 bases; junction bases not matched to a gene: 4. CDR3 length equals 13 residues. Germline-derived CDR1 and CDR2 are MRHNA and SNTAGT. The CDR3 protein is CASSEQGEGEAFF. CDR3 coding DNA: TGTGCCAGCAGTGAACAGGGGGAGGGTGAAGCTTTCTTT.

CDR3 protein: CASDTGQGAYEQYF. The CDR3 bases are TGTGCCAGTGATACGGGACAGGGAGCCTACGAGCAGTACTTC. The V and J genes are TRBV19 and TRBJ2-7; 9 bases map to TRBD1. The germline V gene encodes CDR1 LNHDA and CDR2 SQIVND (reference sequence). CDR3 length: 14 residues. J gave up 2 bases and V 8 bases, and 7 bases lay outside the gene matches.

The V gene is TRBV29-1, the J gene TRBJ2-3, with D perhaps matching TRBD1 (5 bases). Trimming cost V 7 bases and J 1 base, with 12 bases left between them. The CDR3 sequence is 13 residues long. Germline V lookup: CDR1 SQVTM, CDR2 ANQGSEA. The CDR3 protein is CSATDSGTDTQYF. CDR3 bases: TGCAGCGCTACCGACAGTGGCACAGATACGCAGTATTTT.

This chain connects TRBV5-6 to TRBJ2-2, with D perhaps matching TRBD2 (5 bases). Deletions cut 1 base from V and 5 bases from J, with 18 bases between. Germline CDR1 reads SGHDT; CDR2 reads YYEEEE. CDR3 size: 17 residues. CDR3 in DNA: TGTGCCAGCAGCTTGCGTCGGGGAACCTCGCGGACCGGGGAGCTGTTTTTT. Translating gives CASSLRRGTSRTGELFF. The full variable domain, its missing parts supplied by reference TRBV5-6 and TRBJ2-2, is DAGVTQSPTHLIKTRGQQVTLRCSPKSGHDTVSWYQQALGQGPQFIFQYYEEEERQRGNFPDRFSGHQFPNYSSELNVNALLLGDSALYLCASSLRRGTSRTGELFFGEGSRLTVL.

The rearrangement uses TRBV6-1 and TRBJ2-7; 7 bases fit TRBD2. V gave up 4 bases and J gave up 6 bases; unmatched junction bases: 15. Germline values: CDR1 MNHNS, CDR2 SASEGT. CDR3 length: 16 residues. Written as DNA, the CDR3 is TGTGCCAGCAGTGGCGCTAGCGGAACGGGAAGTAGCGAGCAGTACTTC. Protein: CASSGASGTGSSEQYF.

V usage is TRBV9 and J usage is TRBJ1-2; D is unclear. V shed 3 bases and J shed 5 bases, with 8 bases lying between them. Germline lookup yields CDR1 SGDLS and CDR2 YYNGEE. The CDR3 is 12 amino acids. DNA for the CDR3: TGTGCCAGCAGCGGCGGGCATTATGGCTACACCTTC. Translated: CASSGGHYGYTF.

A single count supports this clone. The rearrangement links TRBV7-2 to TRBJ2-5; D ambiguous. Germline V lookup: CDR1 SGHTA, CDR2 FQGNSA. This CDR3 spans 11 amino acids. With 11 bases removed from V and 5 bases from J, the gap between germline ends came to 12 bases. In DNA, the CDR3 is TGTGCCTCCGGGCTGGGGGAGACCCAGTACTTC. It is translated as CASGLGETQYF.

This chain joins TRBV18 and TRBJ2-1; TRBD1 or TRBD2 may be the D gene (6 bases each). V lost 4 bases, J lost 7 bases, and 14 bases lay in between. Looked up from germline, CDR1 is KGHSH and CDR2 is LQKENI. The CDR3 sequence is 14 residues long. The CDR3 is CASSRGALENEQFF. The CDR3 nucleotides are TGTGCCAGCTCACGGGGGGCCCTAGAAAATGAGCAGTTCTTC.

The chain uses TRBV29-1 and TRBJ2-5; D may match TRBD1 or TRBD2 (7 bases each). The J call may be incorrect, as the DNA end agrees better with TRBJ2-7. CDR3 length equals 14 residues. Germline lookup yields CDR1 SQVTM and CDR2 ANQGSEA. In DNA form, the CDR3 reads TGCAGCGTCGGCGCCAGGGGGGGCTCCTACGAGCAGTACTTC. This gives the protein CSVGARGGSYEQYF.

J is TRBJ2-6 and V is TRBV29-1; TRBD2 is a possible D gene (5 bases). The CDR3 has 15 residues. CDR1 is SQVTM, CDR2 ANQGSEA, per germline. Trimming shortened V by 4 bases and J by 1 base, and 11 bases separated the two germline ends. The CDR3 spells CSVGGSRSGANVLTF. The CDR3 nucleotides are TGCAGCGTTGGAGGGTCCCGATCTGGGGCCAACGTCCTGACTTTC.

V and J are TRBV5-1 and TRBJ1-5; 7 bases are a match to TRBD1. CDR3 length equals 14 residues. Germline lookup yields CDR1 SGHRS and CDR2 YFSETQ. V shed 2 bases and J 2 bases; nucleotides not matched to a gene: 1. The CDR3 coding sequence is TGCGCCAGCAGCTTAACAGGGGGCAATCAGCCCCAGCATTTT. Translated, it gives CASSLTGGNQPQHF.

This sequence joins TRBV2 and TRBJ1-2; 7 bases map to TRBD1. The CDR3 extends over 16 amino acids. J gave up 7 bases and V 6 bases, and 17 bases lay outside the gene matches. CDR1 and CDR2 from the germline V gene are SNHLY and FYNNEI. Here the CDR3 DNA reads TGTGCCAGCAGCCCCCAAGGGGACAGAGCGTTCGGTGGCTACACCTTC. It encodes CASSPQGDRAFGGYTF. Full variable domain (remainder filled in from reference TRBV2 and TRBJ1-2): EPEVTQTPSHQVTQMGQEVILRCVPISNHLYFYWYRQILGQKVEFLVSFYNNEISEKSEIFDDQFSVERPDGSNFTLKIRSTKLEDSAMYFCASSPQGDRAFGGYTFGSGTRLTVV.